The present TCR beta chain was sequenced within a study of blood T cell repertoires in COVID-19. Study details: The origin of the acute and convalescent COVID-19 samples was the United States, Italy and Spain. Sources were T cells, B-cell-depleted T cells, or PBMCs; the material itself was cDNA or gDNA.

In the original workflow: Using reference gene primer amplification, nucleated cell counts were estimated. Clones were read by immunoSEQ multiplex PCR, and TCRdb kept only the in-frame ones, dropping some. That table gives V, J and clone size, and the DNA gave D and trimming. The table records 25,000 to 30,000 clones, around 88% of them present only once. Losses at the gene ends were 4 bases for V and 6 bases for J; bases not matched to a gene: 15. Germline V gives CDR1 MRHNA, CDR2 SNTAGT. The CDR3 has 18 amino acids. This clonotype was sampled from a man in his sixties or seventies with acute or convalescent COVID-19. The specimen sequenced was peripheral blood. The gene calls are TRBV6-4 and TRBJ2-7, with 13 bases identical to TRBD2. The CDR3 protein is CASSGDALAGGSSCEQYF. The DNA for the CDR3 is TGTGCCAGCAGTGGTGATGCACTAGCGGGAGGGTCCAGTTGCGAGCAGTACTTC.